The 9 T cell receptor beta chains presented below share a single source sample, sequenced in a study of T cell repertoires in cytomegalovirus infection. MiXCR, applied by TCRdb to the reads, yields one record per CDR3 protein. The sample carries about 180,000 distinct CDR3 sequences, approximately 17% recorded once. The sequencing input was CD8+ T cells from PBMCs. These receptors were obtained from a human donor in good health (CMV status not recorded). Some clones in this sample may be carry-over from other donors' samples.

The CDR3 nucleotides are TGTGCCAGCAGCTTATCATCGAGGGGCGCCCCTACCTACGAGCAGTACTTC. Amino acid sequence: CASSLSSRGAPTYEQYF. This chain joins TRBV7-6 and TRBJ2-7; D is possibly TRBD1 or TRBD2 (5 bases each). Germline values: CDR1 SGHVS, CDR2 FNYEAQ. This CDR3 region has 17 residues. Trimming took 2 bases from V and 2 from J, leaving 19 bases between them.

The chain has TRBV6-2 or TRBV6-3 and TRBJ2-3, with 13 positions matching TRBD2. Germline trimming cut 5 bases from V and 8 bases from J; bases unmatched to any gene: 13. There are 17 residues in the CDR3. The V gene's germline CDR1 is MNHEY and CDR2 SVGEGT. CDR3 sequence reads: CASSHGLAGEVLGTQYF. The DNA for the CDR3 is TGTGCCAGCAGTCACGGACTAGCGGGGGAGGTCTTAGGTACGCAGTATTTT.

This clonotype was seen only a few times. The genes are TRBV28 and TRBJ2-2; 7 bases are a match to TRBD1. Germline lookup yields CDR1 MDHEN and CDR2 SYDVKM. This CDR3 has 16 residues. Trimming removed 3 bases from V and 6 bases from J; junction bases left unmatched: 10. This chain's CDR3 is CASSFGKGARPGELFF. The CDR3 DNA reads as TGTGCCAGCAGTTTTGGGAAGGGGGCGCGGCCCGGGGAGCTGTTTTTT.

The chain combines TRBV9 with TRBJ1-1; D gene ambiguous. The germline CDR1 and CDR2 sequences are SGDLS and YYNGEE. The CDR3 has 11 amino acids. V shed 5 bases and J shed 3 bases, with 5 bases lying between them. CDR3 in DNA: TGTGCCAGCAGGCGGGACACTGAAGCTTTCTTT. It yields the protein CASRRDTEAFF.

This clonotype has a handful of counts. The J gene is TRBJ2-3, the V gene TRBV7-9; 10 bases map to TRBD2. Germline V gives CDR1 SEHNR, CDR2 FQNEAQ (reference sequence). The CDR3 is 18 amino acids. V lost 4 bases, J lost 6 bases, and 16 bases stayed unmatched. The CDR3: CASSSRALAGDPGDTQYF. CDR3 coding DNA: TGTGCCAGCAGCTCCCGGGCTCTAGCGGGGGACCCTGGGGATACGCAGTATTTT.

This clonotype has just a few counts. The CDR3, as DNA: TGTGCCAGCAGTTTCGTCATGGACACCTACAATGAGCAGTTCTTC. Translated, it gives CASSFVMDTYNEQFF. V and J are TRBV12-3 or TRBV12-4 and TRBJ2-1, with a possible D match to TRBD1 (5 bases). The CDR3 is 15 amino acids. With 3 bases removed from V and 2 bases from J, the gap between germline ends came to 11 bases.

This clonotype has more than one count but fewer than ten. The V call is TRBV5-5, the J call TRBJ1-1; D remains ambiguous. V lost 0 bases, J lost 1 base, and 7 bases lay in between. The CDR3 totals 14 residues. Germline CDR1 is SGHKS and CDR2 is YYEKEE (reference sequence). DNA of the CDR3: TGTGCCAGCAGCTTGGATTCTCGGAACACTGAAGCTTTCTTT. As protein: CASSLDSRNTEAFF.

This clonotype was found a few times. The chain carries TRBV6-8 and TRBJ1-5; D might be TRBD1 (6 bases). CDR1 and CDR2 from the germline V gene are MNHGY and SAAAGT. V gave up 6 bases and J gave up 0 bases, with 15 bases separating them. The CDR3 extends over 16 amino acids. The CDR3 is CASRTQAGDSNQPQHF. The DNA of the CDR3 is TGTGCCAGCAGGACGCAGGCAGGGGATAGCAATCAGCCCCAGCATTTT.

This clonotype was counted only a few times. The CDR3 coding sequence is TGTGCCAGCAGCCGTCTCGGGACTAGCGCGCAAGAGACCCAGTACTTC. Protein: CASSRLGTSAQETQYF. The chain employs TRBV3-1 and TRBJ2-5; 10 bases are shared with TRBD2. Trimming took 4 bases from V and 2 from J; bases not matched to a gene: 7. Per the germline V gene, CDR1 is LGHDT and CDR2 is YNNKEL (reference sequence). The CDR3 is made up of 16 amino acids.